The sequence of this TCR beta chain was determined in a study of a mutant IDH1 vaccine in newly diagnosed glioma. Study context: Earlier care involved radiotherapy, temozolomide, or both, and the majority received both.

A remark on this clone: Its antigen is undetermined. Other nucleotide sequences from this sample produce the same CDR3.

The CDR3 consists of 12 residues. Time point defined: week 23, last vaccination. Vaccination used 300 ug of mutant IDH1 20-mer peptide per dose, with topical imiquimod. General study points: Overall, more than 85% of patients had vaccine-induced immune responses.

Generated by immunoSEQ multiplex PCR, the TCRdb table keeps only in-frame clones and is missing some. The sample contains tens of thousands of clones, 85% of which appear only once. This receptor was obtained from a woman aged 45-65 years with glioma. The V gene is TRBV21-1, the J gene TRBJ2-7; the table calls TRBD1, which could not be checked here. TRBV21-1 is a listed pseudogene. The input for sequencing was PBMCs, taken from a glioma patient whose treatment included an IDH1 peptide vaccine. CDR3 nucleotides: TGTGCCAGCAGAGGACAGGCCTACGAGCAGTACTTC. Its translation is CASRGQAYEQYF.